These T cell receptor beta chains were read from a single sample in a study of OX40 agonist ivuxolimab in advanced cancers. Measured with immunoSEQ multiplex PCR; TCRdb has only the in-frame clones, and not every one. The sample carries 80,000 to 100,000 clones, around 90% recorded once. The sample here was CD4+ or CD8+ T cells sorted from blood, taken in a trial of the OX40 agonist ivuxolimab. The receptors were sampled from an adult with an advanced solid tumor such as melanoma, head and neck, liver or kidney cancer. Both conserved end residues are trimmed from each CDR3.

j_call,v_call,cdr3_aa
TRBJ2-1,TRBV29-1,SVDAGDEQF
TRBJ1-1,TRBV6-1,ASSALWAENTEAF
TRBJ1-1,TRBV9,ASSVLSKQKSEAF
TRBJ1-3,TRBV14,ASSQDPSTRGNTIY
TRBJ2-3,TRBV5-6,ASSLGFGTSGGREY
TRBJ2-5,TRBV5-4,ASSLFTSQETQY
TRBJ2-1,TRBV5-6,ASSLTGAPGNEQF
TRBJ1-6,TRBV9,ASSPRDSAWALH
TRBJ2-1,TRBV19,ASISPGQGYNEQF
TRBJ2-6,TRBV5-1,ASSLNGGANVLT
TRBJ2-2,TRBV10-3,AINQHLLDGGGELF
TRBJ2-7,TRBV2,ASRSPRGHEQY
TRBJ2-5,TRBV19,ASSSGWGRGGETQY
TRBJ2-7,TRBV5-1,ASSSGFSYEQY
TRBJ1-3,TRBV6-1,ASTRGSSGNTIY
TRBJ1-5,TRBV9,ASSSLTGEQPQH
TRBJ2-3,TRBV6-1,ASTSLAASTDTQY